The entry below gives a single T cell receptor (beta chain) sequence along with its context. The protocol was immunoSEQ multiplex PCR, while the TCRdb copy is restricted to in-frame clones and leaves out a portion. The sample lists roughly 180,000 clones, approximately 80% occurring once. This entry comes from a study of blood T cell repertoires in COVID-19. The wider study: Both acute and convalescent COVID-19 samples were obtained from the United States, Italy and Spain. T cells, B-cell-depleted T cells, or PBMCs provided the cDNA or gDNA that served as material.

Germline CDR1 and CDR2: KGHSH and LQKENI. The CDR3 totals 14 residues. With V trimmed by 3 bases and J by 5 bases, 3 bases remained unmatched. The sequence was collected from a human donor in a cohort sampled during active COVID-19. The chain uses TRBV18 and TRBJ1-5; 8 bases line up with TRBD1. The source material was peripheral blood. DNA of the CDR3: TGTGCCAGCTCACCCGGACAGGGACATCAGCCCCAGCATTTT. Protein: CASSPGQGHQPQHF.